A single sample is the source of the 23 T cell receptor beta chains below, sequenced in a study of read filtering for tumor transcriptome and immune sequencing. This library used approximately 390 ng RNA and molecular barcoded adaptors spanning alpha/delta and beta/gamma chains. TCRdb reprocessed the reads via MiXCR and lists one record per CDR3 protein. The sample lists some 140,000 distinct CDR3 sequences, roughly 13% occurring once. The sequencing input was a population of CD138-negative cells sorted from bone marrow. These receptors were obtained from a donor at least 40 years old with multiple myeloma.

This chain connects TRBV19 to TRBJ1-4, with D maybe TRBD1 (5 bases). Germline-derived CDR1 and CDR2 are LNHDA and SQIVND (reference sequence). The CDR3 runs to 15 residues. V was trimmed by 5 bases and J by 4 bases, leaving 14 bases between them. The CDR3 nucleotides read TGTGCCAGTAGTTACCTCGGGACCAGTAATGAAAAACTGTTTTTT. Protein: CASSYLGTSNEKLFF.

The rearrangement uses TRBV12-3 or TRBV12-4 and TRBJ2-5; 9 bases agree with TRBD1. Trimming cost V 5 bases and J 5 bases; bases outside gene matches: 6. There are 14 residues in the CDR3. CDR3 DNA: TGTGCCAGCAGTGGGGGACAGGGCGGCGAGACCCAGTACTTC. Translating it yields CASSGGQGGETQYF.

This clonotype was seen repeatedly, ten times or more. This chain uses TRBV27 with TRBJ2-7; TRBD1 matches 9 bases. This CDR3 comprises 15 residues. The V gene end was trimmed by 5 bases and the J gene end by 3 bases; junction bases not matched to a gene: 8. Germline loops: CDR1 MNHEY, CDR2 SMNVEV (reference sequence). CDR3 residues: CASSQRTGVDYEQYF. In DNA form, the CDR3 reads TGTGCCAGCAGTCAACGGACAGGGGTGGACTACGAGCAGTACTTC.

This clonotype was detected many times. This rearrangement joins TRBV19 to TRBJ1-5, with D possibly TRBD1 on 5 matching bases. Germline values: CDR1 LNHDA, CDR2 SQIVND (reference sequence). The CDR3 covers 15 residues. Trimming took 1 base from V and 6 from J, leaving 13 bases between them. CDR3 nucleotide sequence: TGTGCCAGTAGTATAGCAGACAGTCCCCGTCAGCCCCAGCATTTT. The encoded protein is CASSIADSPRQPQHF.

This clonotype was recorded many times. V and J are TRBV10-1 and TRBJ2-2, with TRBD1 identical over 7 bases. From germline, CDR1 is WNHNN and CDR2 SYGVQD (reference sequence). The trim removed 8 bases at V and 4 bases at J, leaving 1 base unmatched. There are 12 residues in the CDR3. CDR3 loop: CASGTVTGELFF. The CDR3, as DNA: TGCGCCAGCGGGACAGTCACCGGGGAGCTGTTTTTT.

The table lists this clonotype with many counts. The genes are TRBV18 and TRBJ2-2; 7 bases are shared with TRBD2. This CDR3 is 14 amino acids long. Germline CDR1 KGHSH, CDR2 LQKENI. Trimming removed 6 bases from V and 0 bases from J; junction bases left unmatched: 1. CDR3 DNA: TGTGCCAGCTCTGGACTAGCGAACACCGGGGAGCTGTTTTTT. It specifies CASSGLANTGELFF.

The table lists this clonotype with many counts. The CDR3 spells CASSSGQENTGELFF. The CDR3 nucleotides read TGTGCCAGCAGCTCCGGACAGGAGAACACCGGGGAGCTGTTTTTT. This chain connects TRBV11-2 to TRBJ2-2; 7 bases fit TRBD1. Per germline, CDR1 SGHAT and CDR2 FQNNGV. After removal of 4 bases from V and 1 base from J, the junction contained 3 bases not matched to a gene. CDR3 size: 15 residues.

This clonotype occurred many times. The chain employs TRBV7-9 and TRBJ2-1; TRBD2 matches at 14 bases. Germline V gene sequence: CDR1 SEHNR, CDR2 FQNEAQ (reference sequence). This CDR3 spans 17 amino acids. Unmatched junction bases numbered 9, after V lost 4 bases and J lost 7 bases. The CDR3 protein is CASSSGRLAGGRNEQFF. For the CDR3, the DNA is TGTGCCAGCAGCTCCGGGCGACTAGCGGGAGGGAGGAATGAGCAGTTCTTC.

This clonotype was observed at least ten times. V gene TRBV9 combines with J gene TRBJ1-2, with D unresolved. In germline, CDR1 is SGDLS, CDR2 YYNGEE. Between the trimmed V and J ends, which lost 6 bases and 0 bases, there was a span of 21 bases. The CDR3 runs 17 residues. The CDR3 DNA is TGTGCCAGCACCGGTAGCTGGGCTCCTGGGCCTAACTATGGCTACACCTTC. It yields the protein CASTGSWAPGPNYGYTF.

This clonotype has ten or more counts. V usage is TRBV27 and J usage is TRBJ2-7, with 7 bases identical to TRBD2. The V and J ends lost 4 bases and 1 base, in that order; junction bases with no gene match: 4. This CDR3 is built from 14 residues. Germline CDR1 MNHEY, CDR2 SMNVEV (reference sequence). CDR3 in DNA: TGTGCCAGCAGTTATGCGGGAGAGTCCTACGAGCAGTACTTC. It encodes CASSYAGESYEQYF.

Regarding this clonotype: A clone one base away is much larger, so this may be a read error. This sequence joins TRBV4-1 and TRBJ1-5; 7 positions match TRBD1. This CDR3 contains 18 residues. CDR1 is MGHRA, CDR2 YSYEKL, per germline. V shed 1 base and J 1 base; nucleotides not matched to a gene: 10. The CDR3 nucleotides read TGCGCCAGCAGCCAAGGGATTACAGGGGACTGGAGCAATCAGCCCCAGCATTTT. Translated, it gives CASSQGITGDWSNQPQHF.

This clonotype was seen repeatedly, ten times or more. The CDR3 nucleotides are TGTGCCAGCAGCTTAGGTGTCAGCGGTAGGGGCAAAAACATTCAGTACTTC. Its protein is CASSLGVSGRGKNIQYF. This sequence joins TRBV7-2 and TRBJ2-4; D tentatively fits TRBD1 or TRBD2 (5 bases each). V dropped 1 base and J dropped 3 bases, with 16 bases sitting between them. This CDR3 has 17 residues. From germline, CDR1 is SGHTA and CDR2 FQGNSA.

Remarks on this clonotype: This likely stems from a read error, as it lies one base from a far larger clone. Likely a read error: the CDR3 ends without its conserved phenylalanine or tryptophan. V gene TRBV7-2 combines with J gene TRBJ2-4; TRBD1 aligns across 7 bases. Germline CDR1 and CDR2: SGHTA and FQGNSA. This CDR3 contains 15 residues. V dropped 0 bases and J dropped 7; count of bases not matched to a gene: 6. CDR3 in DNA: TGTGCCAGCAGCTTAGCTAGGGGGCCTTTGAACATTCAGTACCTC. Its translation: CASSLARGPLNIQYL.

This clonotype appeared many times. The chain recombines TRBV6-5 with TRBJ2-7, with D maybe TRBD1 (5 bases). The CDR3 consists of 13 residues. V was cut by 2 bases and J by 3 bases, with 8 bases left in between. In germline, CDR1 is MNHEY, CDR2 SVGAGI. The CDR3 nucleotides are TGTGCCAGCAGTTACACCCAGGGCTACGAGCAGTACTTC. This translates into CASSYTQGYEQYF.

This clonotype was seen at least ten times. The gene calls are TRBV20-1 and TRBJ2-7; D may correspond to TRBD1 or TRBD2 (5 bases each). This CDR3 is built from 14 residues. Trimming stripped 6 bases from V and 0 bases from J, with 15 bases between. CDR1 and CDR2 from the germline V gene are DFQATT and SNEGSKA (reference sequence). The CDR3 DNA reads TGCAGTGCCGAGGGACGGCTTTCCTCCTACGAGCAGTACTTC. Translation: CSAEGRLSSYEQYF.

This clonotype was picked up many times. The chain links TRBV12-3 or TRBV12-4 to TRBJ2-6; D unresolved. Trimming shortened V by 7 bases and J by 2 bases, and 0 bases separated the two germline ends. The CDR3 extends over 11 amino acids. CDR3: CASTGANVLTF. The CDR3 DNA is TGTGCCAGCACTGGGGCCAACGTCCTGACTTTC.

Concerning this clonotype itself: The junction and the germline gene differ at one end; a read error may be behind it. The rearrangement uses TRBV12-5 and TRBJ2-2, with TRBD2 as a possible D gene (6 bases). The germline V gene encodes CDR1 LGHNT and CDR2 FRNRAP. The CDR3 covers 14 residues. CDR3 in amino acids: CASGGHGSTGGLFF. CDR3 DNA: TGTGCCAGTGGTGGGCATGGATCCACCGGGGGGCTGTTTTTT.

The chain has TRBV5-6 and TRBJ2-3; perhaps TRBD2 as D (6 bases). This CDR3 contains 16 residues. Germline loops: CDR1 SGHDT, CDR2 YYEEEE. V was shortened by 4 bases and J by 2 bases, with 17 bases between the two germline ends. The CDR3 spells CASSPRLDPPTDTQYF. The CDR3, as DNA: TGTGCCAGCAGCCCCCGACTAGATCCCCCCACAGATACGCAGTATTTT. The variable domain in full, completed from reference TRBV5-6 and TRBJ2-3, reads DAGVTQSPTHLIKTRGQQVTLRCSPKSGHDTVSWYQQALGQGPQFIFQYYEEEERQRGNFPDRFSGHQFPNYSSELNVNALLLGDSALYLCASSPRLDPPTDTQYFGPGTRLTVL.

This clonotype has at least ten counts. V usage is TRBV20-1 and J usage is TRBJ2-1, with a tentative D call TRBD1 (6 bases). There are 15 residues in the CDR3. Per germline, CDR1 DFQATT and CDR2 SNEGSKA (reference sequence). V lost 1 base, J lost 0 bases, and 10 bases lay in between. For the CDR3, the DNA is TGCAGTGCTAGAGCCCGGGACAACTCCTACAATGAGCAGTTCTTC. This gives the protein CSARARDNSYNEQFF.

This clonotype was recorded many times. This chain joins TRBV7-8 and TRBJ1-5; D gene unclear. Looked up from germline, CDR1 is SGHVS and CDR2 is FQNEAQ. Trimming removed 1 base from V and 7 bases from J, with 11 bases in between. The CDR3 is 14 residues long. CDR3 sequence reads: CASSLDWPPQPQHF. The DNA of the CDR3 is TGTGCCAGCAGCTTAGATTGGCCCCCCCAGCCCCAGCATTTT.

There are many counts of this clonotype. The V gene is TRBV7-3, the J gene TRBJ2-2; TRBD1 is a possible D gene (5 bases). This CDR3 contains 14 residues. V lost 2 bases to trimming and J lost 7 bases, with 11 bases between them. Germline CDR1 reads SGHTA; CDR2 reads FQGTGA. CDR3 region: CASSLPRANGELFF. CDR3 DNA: TGTGCCAGCAGCTTACCCAGGGCTAACGGGGAGCTGTTTTTT.

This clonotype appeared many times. This chain's CDR3 is CSARPDGAYQPQHF. The CDR3 DNA reads as TGCAGTGCGAGGCCCGACGGAGCCTATCAGCCCCAGCATTTT. V and J are TRBV20-1 and TRBJ1-5; D not certain. The germline V gene has CDR1 DFQATT and CDR2 SNEGSKA (reference sequence). The CDR3 runs to 14 residues. Trimming removed 6 bases at V and 5 bases at J, with 17 bases between.

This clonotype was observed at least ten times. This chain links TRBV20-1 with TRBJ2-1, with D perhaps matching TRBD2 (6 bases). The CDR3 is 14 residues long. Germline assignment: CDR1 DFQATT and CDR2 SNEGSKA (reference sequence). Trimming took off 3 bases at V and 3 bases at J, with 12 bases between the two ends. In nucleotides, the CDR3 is TGCAGTGCTAGCCCCGGGAGTATCTACAATGAGCAGTTCTTC. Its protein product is CSASPGSIYNEQFF.